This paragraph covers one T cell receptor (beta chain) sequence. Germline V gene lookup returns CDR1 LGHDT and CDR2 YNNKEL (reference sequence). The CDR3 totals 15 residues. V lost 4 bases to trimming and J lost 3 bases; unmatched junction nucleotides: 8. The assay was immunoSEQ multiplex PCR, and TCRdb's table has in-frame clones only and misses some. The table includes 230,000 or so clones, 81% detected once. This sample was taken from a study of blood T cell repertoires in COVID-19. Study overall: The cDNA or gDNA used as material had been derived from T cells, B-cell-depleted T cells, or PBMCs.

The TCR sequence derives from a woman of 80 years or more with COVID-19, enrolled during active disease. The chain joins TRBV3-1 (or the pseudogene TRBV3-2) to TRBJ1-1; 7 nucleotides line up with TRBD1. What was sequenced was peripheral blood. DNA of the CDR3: TGTGCCAGCAGCCGCAGGGGGACGGGGGACACTGAAGCTTTCTTT. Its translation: CASSRRGTGDTEAFF.